These 14 T cell receptor beta chains originate from one sample sequenced in a study of T cells after posttransplantation cyclophosphamide. Profiling relied on immunoSEQ multiplex PCR, and the TCRdb table lists in-frame clones only, not all of them. This record lists some 50,000 clones, none seen once only, and the top ten clones contain over 2%. The sequenced sample was PBMCs. The receptors were gathered from a man aged 35-49 years in good health, CMV-negative, and a related stem cell transplant donor.

A word on this clone: A much larger clonotype is one base distant, so this may be a read error. This chain links TRBV7-2 with TRBJ1-1; possibly TRBD1 for D (6 bases). This CDR3 spans 13 amino acids. Per germline, CDR1 SGHTA and CDR2 FQGNSA. CDR3 loop: CASHLTGNTGAFF. As DNA, the CDR3 is TGTGCCAGCCACCTAACAGGGAACACTGGAGCTTTCTTT.

This chain links TRBV28 with TRBJ2-7, with 14 bases lining up with TRBD2. Germline assignment: CDR1 MDHEN and CDR2 SYDVKM. This CDR3 is built from 17 residues. After removal of 4 bases from V and 7 bases from J, the junction contained 12 bases not matched to a gene. For the CDR3, the DNA is TGTGCCAGCAGTTACTTAACCCCCGGGACTAGCGGGAGTGAGCAGTACTTC. Translated, it gives CASSYLTPGTSGSEQYF.

This clone was seen ten or more times. The chain has TRBV7-8 and TRBJ2-7, with 7 bases identical to TRBD2. Germline trimming cut 0 bases from V and 6 bases from J; bases unmatched to any gene: 8. The length of the CDR3 is 15 residues. Germline CDR1 reads SGHVS; CDR2 reads FQNEAQ. The CDR3 sequence: CASSLAGGFASEQYF. The CDR3 coding sequence is TGTGCCAGCAGCTTAGCCGGGGGGTTTGCCTCCGAGCAGTACTTC.

This clone came up a few times. Sequence at one end of the junction differs from germline and may be a read error. The rearrangement uses TRBV7-6 and TRBJ2-3, with TRBD2 identical over 11 bases. Germline V lookup: CDR1 SGHVS, CDR2 FNYEAQ. The CDR3 covers 15 residues. CDR3 nucleotide sequence: TGTGCCAGCATCCAACTAGCGGGAGCCACAGATGCGCAGTATTTT. Protein sequence: CASIQLAGATDAQYF.

The gene calls are TRBV7-9 and TRBJ2-5, with 12 bases fitting TRBD1. The end of the DNA is better explained by TRBJ2-7, so the J call may be wrong. The CDR3 contains 19 residues. CDR1 is SEHNR, CDR2 FQNEAQ, per germline (reference sequence). The CDR3 nucleotides are TGTGCCAGCAGCTCCTGGGGGGACAGGGGGCCTAGCCTATCCTACGAGCAGTACTTC. Its translation: CASSSWGDRGPSLSYEQYF.

This clone came up many times. This rearrangement joins TRBV28 to TRBJ2-7, with 7 nucleotides matching TRBD1. The CDR3 spans 14 residues. After removal of 7 bases from V and 2 bases from J, the junction contained 8 bases not matched to a gene. Germline V CDR1 and CDR2: MDHEN, SYDVKM. CDR3 DNA: TGTGCCAGCACTACCAGGGGGTTGACCTACGAGCAGTACTTC. It is translated as CASTTRGLTYEQYF.

Only a few counts were recorded for this clone. This chain joins TRBV5-4 and TRBJ2-5; TRBD2 agrees at 13 bases. The end of the DNA fits TRBJ2-7 better, so the J call may be wrong. CDR1 SGHNT and CDR2 YYREEE come from the germline V gene (reference sequence). The CDR3 loop spans 16 amino acids. CDR3 in amino acids: CASSSGLAGVLDEQYF. DNA of the CDR3: TGTGCCAGCAGCTCCGGACTAGCGGGAGTACTTGACGAGCAGTACTTC.

This clone occurred many times. A junction boundary mismatches the germline segment, possibly from a read error. This rearrangement joins TRBV6-1 to TRBJ1-5; 7 nucleotides agree with TRBD1. There are 14 residues in the CDR3. Germline V gives CDR1 MNHNS, CDR2 SASEGT. CDR3 in amino acids: CASSPRQGNQPQHF. The CDR3 DNA sequence: TGTGCCAGCAGTCCTCGACAGGGCAACCAGCCCCAGCATTTT.

At least ten counts were recorded for this clone. The chain links TRBV28 to TRBJ2-7, with D uncertain. Trimming took 3 bases from V and 5 from J, leaving 14 bases between them. The CDR3 runs to 14 residues. The germline gives CDR1 MDHEN, CDR2 SYDVKM. The CDR3 DNA sequence: TGTGCCAGCAGTTTTGGGCGCTCCTACGACGAGCAGTACTTC. It translates to CASSFGRSYDEQYF.

The table lists this clone with many counts. The J gene is TRBJ2-1, the V gene TRBV28; 10 bases map to TRBD2. V was clipped by 6 bases and J by 8 bases; unmatched bases: 13. The CDR3 sequence is 16 residues long. Germline V CDR1 and CDR2: MDHEN, SYDVKM. CDR3 nucleotide sequence: TGTGCCAGCAGCGTAAAACTAGCGGGAATTGGAGATGAGCAGTTCTTC. Residues: CASSVKLAGIGDEQFF.

This clone has ten or more counts. The chain employs TRBV19 and TRBJ2-1, with TRBD1 matching 12 bases. This CDR3 spans 15 amino acids. The trim removed 5 bases at V and 9 bases at J, leaving 8 bases unmatched. From germline, CDR1 is LNHDA and CDR2 SQIVND (reference sequence). This chain's CDR3 is CASSVTGTGGSEQFF. CDR3 DNA sequence: TGTGCCAGTAGTGTAACCGGGACAGGGGGCAGTGAGCAGTTCTTC. Together with reference TRBV19 and TRBJ2-1, the CDR3 gives the full variable domain: DGGITQSPKYLFRKEGQNVTLSCEQNLNHDAMYWYRQDPGQGLRLIYYSQIVNDFQKGDIAEGYSVSREKKESFPLTVTSAQKNPTAFYLCASSVTGTGGSEQFFGPGTRLTVL.

This clone showed up just a few times. This chain uses TRBV29-1 with TRBJ2-3, with a tentative D call TRBD1 (6 bases). The CDR3 runs 18 residues. V lost 7 bases and J lost 3, with 29 bases in between. CDR1 SQVTM and CDR2 ANQGSEA come from the germline V gene. The chain's CDR3 is CSAPSSPQAWGRTDTQYF. The CDR3 bases are TGCAGCGCCCCAAGCTCACCCCAAGCATGGGGGCGGACAGATACGCAGTATTTT.

The sample holds many counts of this clone. This chain links TRBV2 with TRBJ2-4; possibly TRBD1 for D (5 bases). With 3 bases removed from V and 4 bases from J, the gap between germline ends came to 16 bases. Germline CDR1 and CDR2: SNHLY and FYNNEI. CDR3 size: 16 residues. The CDR3 region has the DNA TGTGCCAGCAGTGATGGTACGGTCGCAGGGAAAAACATTCAGTACTTC. Protein sequence: CASSDGTVAGKNIQYF.

At least ten counts were recorded for this clone. The chain links TRBV27 to TRBJ2-7, with TRBD1 as a possible D gene (6 bases). Germline CDR1 is MNHEY and CDR2 is SMNVEV (reference sequence). V lost 5 bases and J lost 1, with 12 bases in between. This CDR3 is 14 amino acids long. CDR3 loop: CASSVGTLSYEQYF. DNA of the CDR3: TGTGCCAGCAGTGTCGGGACATTGTCCTACGAGCAGTACTTC.